These 10 T cell receptor beta chains were sequenced from one sample in a study of shared clonotypes between healthy human individuals. This table comes from immunoSEQ multiplex PCR, and its TCRdb copy is limited to in-frame clones, with some not included. Of about a million clones in the sample, roughly 80% were seen once. Sequenced input: memory CD4+ T cells from PBMCs. The subset: CD45RA-negative fraction. All receptors derive from a man aged 18 to 30 in good health. Some clones in this sample may be carry-over from other donors' samples.

This rearrangement joins TRBV28 to TRBJ1-1, with no clear D. V lost 8 bases and J 1 base, leaving 20 bases between the germline ends. CDR1 is MDHEN and CDR2 is SYDVKM in the germline V gene. The CDR3 totals 16 residues. CDR3 DNA: TGTGCCAGCCGGAATTGGTCCCGACGGGGGAACACTGAAGCTTTCTTT. As protein: CASRNWSRRGNTEAFF.

This rearrangement joins TRBV28 to TRBJ1-6, with a weak D call TRBD1 (5 bases). The germline V gene encodes CDR1 MDHEN and CDR2 SYDVKM. The CDR3 has 16 amino acids. Trimming shortened V by 4 bases and J by 8 bases, and 18 bases separated the two germline ends. CDR3 residues: CASSSMGLTGDSPLHF. CDR3 bases: TGTGCCAGCAGTTCGATGGGACTTACGGGGGATTCACCCCTCCACTTT. The whole variable domain, remainder taken from reference TRBV28 and TRBJ1-6, is DVKVTQSSRYLVKRTGEKVFLECVQDMDHENMFWYRQDPGLGLRLIYFSYDVKMKEKGDIPEGYSVSREKKERFSLILESASTNQTSMYLCASSSMGLTGDSPLHFGNGTRLTVT.

This clone was observed once. This chain uses TRBV14 with TRBJ2-7; the match to TRBD1 covers 8 bases. The CDR3 has 14 amino acids. V gave up 4 bases and J gave up 2 bases; unmatched junction bases: 4. Germline values: CDR1 SGHDN, CDR2 FVKESK. CDR3 in DNA: TGTGCCAGCAGCCCCGGGACAGGTCCCTACGAGCAGTACTTC. This codes for CASSPGTGPYEQYF. Using reference TRBV14 and TRBJ2-7 for the parts outside the CDR3, the full variable domain is EAGVTQFPSHSVIEKGQTVTLRCDPISGHDNLYWYRRVMGKEIKFLLHFVKESKQDESGMPNNRFLAERTGGTYSTLKVQPAELEDSGVYFCASSPGTGPYEQYFGPGTRLTVT.

This clone was found a few times. Other DNA sequences in this sample translate to the same CDR3. The chain joins TRBV5-1 to TRBJ2-7, with D maybe TRBD2 (5 bases). CDR3 length equals 14 residues. V was clipped by 0 bases and J by 1 base, with 8 bases between them. Germline-derived CDR1 and CDR2 are SGHRS and YFSETQ. The CDR3 here is CASSLGSGSYEQYF. The CDR3 region has the DNA TGCGCCAGCAGCTTGGGGTCGGGGTCCTACGAGCAGTACTTC. Drawing the rest from reference TRBV5-1 and TRBJ2-7, the complete variable domain is KAGVTQTPRYLIKTRGQQVTLSCSPISGHRSVSWYQQTPGQGLQFLFEYFSETQRNKGNFPGRFSGRQFSNSRSEMNVSTLELGDSALYLCASSLGSGSYEQYFGPGTRLTVT.

In its sample, this clone was seen once. The chain's CDR3 is CASSIERTTNTGELFF. The CDR3 bases are TGTGCCAGTAGTATAGAGAGGACTACGAACACCGGGGAGCTGTTTTTT. V gene TRBV19 combines with J gene TRBJ2-2, with D tentatively TRBD2 (6 bases). The V gene lost 0 bases and the J gene lost 0 bases, with 8 bases spanning the gap. The CDR3 has 16 residues. Germline loops: CDR1 LNHDA, CDR2 SQIVND (reference sequence).

The chain couples TRBV4-1 to TRBJ1-1, with TRBD1 matching over 7 bases. J was trimmed by 1 base and V by 5 bases; bases with no gene match: 7. Looked up from germline, CDR1 is MGHRA and CDR2 is YSYEKL. The CDR3 loop spans 15 amino acids. CDR3 DNA: TGCGCCAGCAGCGGAGTCACAGGGGAGAACACTGAAGCTTTCTTT. As protein: CASSGVTGENTEAFF.

Ten or more counts support this clone. The rearrangement joins TRBV28 to TRBJ1-1; D is possibly TRBD1 (5 bases). V lost 5 bases and J 1 base, leaving 11 bases between the germline ends. The CDR3 extends over 14 amino acids. CDR1 is MDHEN and CDR2 is SYDVKM in the germline V gene. CDR3 region: CASSPGGGNTEAFF. The CDR3 nucleotides read TGTGCCAGCAGTCCCGGGGGGGGGAACACTGAAGCTTTCTTT.

The CDR3 DNA follows: TGCAGCGCCCGGGGTACTAGTTCACGAGCGGATACGCAGTATTTT. Amino acids: CSARGTSSRADTQYF. This chain joins TRBV29-1 and TRBJ2-3; TRBD2 might be the D (5 bases). The CDR3 contains 15 residues. Per germline, CDR1 SQVTM and CDR2 ANQGSEA. V was shortened by 7 bases and J by 6 bases, with 23 bases between the two germline ends.

Concerning this clone: Other DNA sequences in this specimen translate into the identical CDR3. This sequence joins TRBV28 and TRBJ1-2; D not certain. CDR1 is MDHEN, CDR2 SYDVKM, per germline. There are 12 residues in the CDR3. Trimming stripped 1 base from V and 2 bases from J, with 2 bases between. CDR3 protein: CASSLFNYGYTF. The CDR3 region has the DNA TGTGCCAGCAGTTTATTCAACTATGGCTACACCTTC.

The gene calls are TRBV7-8 and TRBJ1-1, with D possibly being TRBD1 (6 bases). This CDR3 region has 14 residues. Germline CDR1 and CDR2: SGHVS and FQNEAQ. V was trimmed by 5 bases and J by 5 bases, leaving 15 bases between them. In DNA, the CDR3 is TGTGCCAGCAGCCAACACAGGAGGGGGACTGAAGCTTTCTTT. This sequence encodes CASSQHRRGTEAFF.